These 16 T cell receptor beta chains share one sample of origin, sequenced in a study of blood T cell repertoires in COVID-19. Sequencing used immunoSEQ multiplex PCR; TCRdb keeps in-frame clones, though not all of them. This table holds approximately 300,000 clones, about 86% found once. Sequencing was performed on peripheral blood. These receptors were collected from a woman between 45 and 65 years old with acute or convalescent COVID-19.

The chain joins TRBV6-6 to TRBJ1-3; 8 bases align to TRBD1. With 6 bases clipped from V and 4 bases from J, the junction kept 11 bases outside the gene matches. Germline V CDR1 and CDR2: MNHNY, SVGAGI (reference sequence). The CDR3 is made up of 16 amino acids. CDR3 sequence: CASRIGTTGVGNTIYF. CDR3 nucleotides: TGTGCCAGCAGAATCGGAACGACAGGGGTAGGAAACACCATATATTTT.

This rearrangement joins TRBV19 to TRBJ1-2; D is uncertain. The CDR3 runs 14 residues. The germline gives CDR1 LNHDA, CDR2 SQIVND (reference sequence). V was cut by 5 bases and J by 0 bases, with 10 bases left in between. The CDR3 DNA sequence: TGTGCCAGTAGTGGACTGATAGCTAACTATGGCTACACCTTC. Translating gives CASSGLIANYGYTF.

This clone showed up just once. The chain recombines TRBV27 with TRBJ1-2, with a weak D call TRBD1 (6 bases). Per germline, CDR1 MNHEY and CDR2 SMNVEV (reference sequence). The V and J ends lost 5 bases and 8 bases respectively, with 18 bases between them. The CDR3 consists of 14 residues. CDR3 DNA sequence: TGTGCCAGCAGTGGGCCTCCAGGGGAGGGAGGCTACACCTTC. Protein: CASSGPPGEGGYTF.

This CDR3 is CAIGQGTTNEKLFF. The CDR3 DNA reads TGTGCCATAGGACAGGGGACGACTAATGAAAAACTGTTTTTT. The chain employs TRBV10-3 and TRBJ1-4; 9 bases align to TRBD1. Germline V gene lookup returns CDR1 ENHRY and CDR2 SYGVKD. With 9 bases clipped from V and 2 bases from J, the junction kept 4 bases outside the gene matches. The CDR3 runs 14 residues.

The genes are TRBV9 and TRBJ1-1, with 8 bases lining up with TRBD1. The CDR3 runs to 16 residues. From germline, CDR1 is SGDLS and CDR2 YYNGEE. The J segment lost 5 bases and the V segment lost 0 bases, leaving 9 bases of the junction unmatched. CDR3 nucleotides: TGTGCCAGCAGCGTAGGTCTCCCCCAGGGGGCAACTGAAGCTTTCTTT. Protein: CASSVGLPQGATEAFF.

This chain joins TRBV5-1 and TRBJ1-1, with 9 bases lining up with TRBD1. This CDR3 comprises 14 residues. V was clipped by 4 bases and J by 4 bases; unmatched bases: 5. Per the germline V gene, CDR1 is SGHRS and CDR2 is YFSETQ. CDR3 region: CASSDATGGTEAFF. In DNA, the CDR3 is TGCGCCAGCAGCGACGCGACAGGGGGCACTGAAGCTTTCTTT.

This chain joins TRBV6-5 and TRBJ1-1, with a weak D call TRBD1 (5 bases). Germline assignment: CDR1 MNHEY and CDR2 SVGAGI. CDR3 length equals 13 residues. V was trimmed by 7 bases and J by 1 base, leaving 10 bases between them. The CDR3 DNA follows: TGTGCCAGCAATCGGGGGGGGAACACTGAAGCTTTCTTT. Its protein is CASNRGGNTEAFF.

This clone was found once. The chain uses TRBV7-9 and TRBJ2-5, with 9 bases matching TRBD1. The CDR3 has 14 residues. Germline lookup yields CDR1 SEHNR and CDR2 FQNEAQ (reference sequence). V shed 5 bases, J shed 3 bases, and the junction held 4 bases outside the gene matches. The CDR3 region has the DNA TGTGCCAGCAGCCCGCGGACAGGGGAAGAGACCCAGTACTTC. It specifies CASSPRTGEETQYF.

The gene calls are TRBV6-7 and TRBJ2-7, with TRBD2 matching 12 bases. TRBV6-7 is classed as an ORF, of uncertain function. The CDR3 has 17 amino acids. Losses at the gene ends were 0 bases for V and 6 bases for J; bases not matched to a gene: 9. The CDR3 here is CASSYSLAGGPPGEQYF. In DNA form, the CDR3 reads TGTGCCAGCAGTTACTCCCTAGCGGGAGGGCCTCCTGGCGAGCAGTACTTC.

The V gene is TRBV4-1, the J gene TRBJ1-4; 9 positions match TRBD1. CDR3 size: 17 residues. CDR1 and CDR2 (germline): MGHRA, YSYEKL. Trimming cost V 0 bases and J 5 bases; bases outside gene matches: 7. The CDR3 region is CASSQDIRGTGNEKLFF. For the CDR3, the DNA is TGCGCCAGCAGCCAAGATATTAGGGGGACAGGGAATGAAAAACTGTTTTTT.

As regards this clone: The junction shows a germline mismatch at one end, possibly a read error. CDR3 sequence reads: CASSFEGRLF. The CDR3 nucleotides are TGTGCCAGCAGTTTTGAGGGTCGACTCTTT. The chain couples TRBV27 to TRBJ1-1; D not certain. CDR1 and CDR2 from the germline V gene are MNHEY and SMNVEV (reference sequence). This CDR3 has 10 amino acids.

This clone appeared a single time. The CDR3 here is CASRTEGQPQHF. CDR3 coding DNA: TGTGCCAGCAGGACAGAAGGTCAGCCCCAGCATTTT. The chain is built from TRBV2 and TRBJ1-5; possible D gene TRBD1, 5 bases. Germline CDR1 and CDR2: SNHLY and FYNNEI. Trimming removed 6 bases from V and 6 bases from J, with 9 bases in between. CDR3 length: 12 amino acids.

The J gene is TRBJ2-5, the V gene TRBV5-1; D gene uncertain. The V gene's germline CDR1 is SGHRS and CDR2 YFSETQ. The CDR3 length is 14 residues. V was shortened by 0 bases and J by 4 bases, with 10 bases between the two germline ends. CDR3 nucleotide sequence: TGCGCCAGCAGCTTGGGAGTGACAACAGAGACCCAGTACTTC. Protein: CASSLGVTTETQYF.

The chain links TRBV6-5 to TRBJ2-2, with TRBD1 matching 9 bases. The junction had 12 bases not matched to a gene; V was cut back by 9 bases and J by 7 bases. This CDR3 is 15 amino acids long. Germline assignment: CDR1 MNHEY and CDR2 SVGAGI. CDR3 nucleotide sequence: TGTGCCAGTCGCGCTGGGACAGGGAAGAACGGGGAGCTGTTTTTT. Protein: CASRAGTGKNGELFF.

This clone was seen once. The V and J genes are TRBV9 and TRBJ2-1; TRBD2 aligns across 11 bases. The CDR3 has 15 amino acids. The germline V gene encodes CDR1 SGDLS and CDR2 YYNGEE. Trimming at V came to 0 bases and at J to 6 bases, leaving 2 bases not matched to a gene. Written as DNA, the CDR3 is TGTGCCAGCAGCGTAGAACTAGCGGGAGTCAATGAGCAGTTCTTC. Its translation is CASSVELAGVNEQFF. The entire variable domain, with the rest obtained from reference TRBV9 and TRBJ2-1, is as follows: DSGVTQTPKHLITATGQRVTLRCSPRSGDLSVYWYQQSLDQGLQFLIQYYNGEERAKGNILERFSAQQFPDLHSELNLSSLELGDSALYFCASSVELAGVNEQFFGPGTRLTVL.

The V call is TRBV24-1, the J call TRBJ2-5; weak D call: TRBD1 (5 bases). CDR3 length: 14 residues. Trimming removed 4 bases from V and 3 bases from J, with 11 bases in between. The germline CDR1 and CDR2 sequences are KGHDR and SFDVKD. The DNA of the CDR3 is TGTGCCACCAGTGACCCCCGACAGAAAGAGACCCAGTACTTC. It encodes CATSDPRQKETQYF.